This T cell receptor beta chain stems from a study of monozygotic twins with cystic fibrosis (dated by TCRdb to the early 2020s). As for the study more broadly: Barcoded libraries were prepared from roughly 3.3 micrograms of fragmented DNA with roughly 15 PCR cycles. Data for three of the twin pairs had been reported earlier in a different context. On the day of blood sampling, twins were ranked among around 1,000 cohort participants for weight-for-height and for FEVPerc (FEV1 disease centile). To gauge how much genetics shapes V and J gene usage, the researchers compared TCR beta repertoires both within and across 16 monozygotic twin pairs who have cystic fibrosis. The cohort included ten female and six male twin pairs, mostly children and adolescents, aged roughly 2.0 to 40 years with a median of around 8.6 years.

The twin pairs came from the European Cystic Fibrosis Twin and Sibling Study Cohort, a cohort that recruited patients from over a hundred CF clinics across 14 European countries. Both zygosity and CFTR genotype were checked in-house, and zygosity was tested with multiplex PCR across nine short tandem repeat loci. Peripheral blood was sampled from each twin, with clinical parameters recorded on the day of blood sampling. Phenol/chloroform extraction was used to isolate genomic DNA from peripheral blood cells, and the DNA was then kept in TE buffer at 4 degrees C. The CDR3 covers 13 residues, taking in both the cysteine and the phenylalanine. The kept DNA is CDR3 alone, 39 bases in frame from the first base. In the germline V gene, CDR1 corresponds to SGHVS and CDR2 to FQNEAQ. At the junction V is shortened by 3 bases and J by 5 bases, with 10 bases in between. Results and caveats for the whole study, not just this receptor: Simpson clonality tended to be low (median around 0.0088), which suggests a naive-dominated repertoire, although clonality was higher in the most severely affected patients. V gene usage was most similar to the co-twin in 13 of 16 pairs, and J usage was most similar to the co-twin in 8 of 16 pairs, which suggests genetic constraints. Significantly higher nucleotide-identical clonotype sharing was observed within monozygotic CF twin pairs than between unrelated CF individuals (P = 0.000026, Mann-Whitney). No association turned up between shared CDR3 numbers and age, concordance or disease severity, and the cohort was small.

Following the manufacturer's instructions, the researchers used the immunoSEQ immune profiling system to amplify TCR beta CDR3 regions via multiplex PCR. An Illumina NextSeq system was used to carry out the sequencing. As for the authors' bioinformatics: Sequence data were processed on the immunoSEQ Analyzer platform, and clonality was calculated as the square root of Simpson's index of productive rearrangements. V and J usage similarity was measured by Jensen-Shannon distance, and CDR3 generation probabilities were computed with OLGA. Shared CDR3 sequences were searched in the immuneACCESS database (August 2020) and in VDJdb (December 2020). In TCRdb, the immuneACCESS table is reduced to in-frame sequences with V and J assigned. These tables do not hold every clone; where another copy was compared, an unresolved V gene accounts for under half, and the others remain unexplained. V, J and clone size were drawn from that table, and D and trimming were deduced from the DNA. This sample lists about 7,500 clones; around 94% were detected once. The leading ten clones occupy around 0.58% of the sample.

Worth noting for this clone: Its antigen is still unknown. One base away there is no much larger clone; base qualities are not given.

The rearranged segments are TRBV7-8 and TRBJ1-1, and possibly TRBD1, on 5 matching bases. What was sequenced was blood. The sequence derives from a boy under 10 years old with cystic fibrosis. The sequenced DNA is TGTGCCAGCAGCTTTCAGGGAGAGACTGAAGCTTTCTTT. This is translated as CASSFQGETEAFF.